A single sample gave rise to the 7 T cell receptor beta chains below, sequenced in a study of blood T cell repertoires in COVID-19. TCRdb keeps only in-frame clones here, not all; method: immunoSEQ multiplex PCR. The sample holds about 330,000 clones, about nine tenths seen once. The sequenced sample consisted of peripheral blood. These TCRs come from a man aged 25 to 40 with COVID-19, enrolled during active disease.

V is TRBV24-1 and J is TRBJ2-1, with TRBD2 matching 12 bases. This CDR3 spans 16 amino acids. V shed 4 bases and J 6 bases; nucleotides not matched to a gene: 6. The germline V gene has CDR1 KGHDR and CDR2 SFDVKD. CDR3 DNA sequence: TGTGCCACCAGTGACCCTGGACTAGCGGGGAGCAATGAGCAGTTCTTC. It codes for CATSDPGLAGSNEQFF.

The chain carries TRBV30 and TRBJ1-1; D gene unclear. The CDR3 runs to 10 residues. Trimming cost V 8 bases and J 3 bases, with 7 bases left between them. Looked up from germline, CDR1 is GTSNPN and CDR2 is SVGIG (reference sequence). CDR3 DNA: TGTGCCGGAGGATACACTGAAGCTTTCTTT. This encodes CAGGYTEAFF.

The chain recombines TRBV7-9 with TRBJ2-3, with TRBD2 identical over 7 bases. J gave up 5 bases and V 0 bases, and 5 bases lay outside the gene matches. Germline V gives CDR1 SEHNR, CDR2 FQNEAQ (reference sequence). There are 15 residues in the CDR3. CDR3: CASSLARGGRDTQYF. DNA for the CDR3: TGTGCCAGCAGCTTAGCGAGGGGAGGGAGAGATACGCAGTATTTT.

The chain has TRBV30 and TRBJ1-4; D gene ambiguous. The CDR3 is made up of 14 amino acids. Between the trimmed V and J ends, which lost 4 bases and 7 bases, there was a span of 16 bases. The germline gives CDR1 GTSNPN, CDR2 SVGIG (reference sequence). Here the CDR3 reads CAWMGRSPGEKLFF. The DNA for the CDR3 is TGTGCCTGGATGGGGAGGTCCCCTGGTGAAAAACTGTTTTTT. The full variable domain, in which reference TRBV30 and TRBJ1-4 provide the parts outside the CDR3, is SQTIHQWPATLVQPVGSPLSLECTVEGTSNPNLYWYRQAAGRGLQLLFYSVGIGQISSEVPQNLSASRPQDRQFILSSKKLLLSDSGFYLCAWMGRSPGEKLFFGSGTQLSVL.

The chain employs TRBV4-3 and TRBJ2-3, with 7 bases identical to TRBD2. With 0 bases clipped from V and 3 bases from J, the junction kept 15 bases outside the gene matches. CDR1 is LGHNA and CDR2 is YSLEER in the germline V gene. The CDR3 has 19 residues. The CDR3 DNA reads as TGCGCCAGCAGCCAAGATCTGATCAGGGCTAGCGGAGAGACAGATACGCAGTATTTT. Translated: CASSQDLIRASGETDTQYF.

The chain recombines TRBV5-1 with TRBJ2-5; weak D call: TRBD1 (6 bases). Germline CDR1 SGHRS, CDR2 YFSETQ. V was clipped by 4 bases and J by 2 bases, with 12 bases between them. This CDR3 is 14 amino acids long. The CDR3 is CASSQGQGQETQYF. The DNA of the CDR3 is TGCGCCAGCAGCCAGGGACAAGGACAAGAGACCCAGTACTTC.

This sequence joins TRBV9 and TRBJ2-7, with D unclear. V was cut by 3 bases and J by 1 base, with 8 bases left in between. This CDR3 is 13 amino acids long. From germline, CDR1 is SGDLS and CDR2 YYNGEE. CDR3 coding DNA: TGTGCCAGCAGCGCCTTCCCGTCCTACGAGCAGTACTTC. It encodes CASSAFPSYEQYF.